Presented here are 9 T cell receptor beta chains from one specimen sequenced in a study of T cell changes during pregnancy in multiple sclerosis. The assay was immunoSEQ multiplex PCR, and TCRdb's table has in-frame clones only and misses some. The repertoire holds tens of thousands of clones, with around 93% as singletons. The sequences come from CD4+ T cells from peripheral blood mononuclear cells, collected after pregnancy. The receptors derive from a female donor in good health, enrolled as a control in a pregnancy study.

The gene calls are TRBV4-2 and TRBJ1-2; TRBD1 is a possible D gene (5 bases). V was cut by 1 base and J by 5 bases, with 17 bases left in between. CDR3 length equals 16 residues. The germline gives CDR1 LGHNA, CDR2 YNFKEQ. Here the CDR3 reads CASSQARSIQGYGYTF. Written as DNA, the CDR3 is TGTGCCAGCAGCCAAGCCCGATCCATTCAGGGATATGGCTACACCTTC.

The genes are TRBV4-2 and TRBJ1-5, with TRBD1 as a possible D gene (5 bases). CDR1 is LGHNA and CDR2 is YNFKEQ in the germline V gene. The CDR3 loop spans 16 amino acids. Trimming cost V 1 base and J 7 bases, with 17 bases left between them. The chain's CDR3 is CASSQGAGQVLQPQHF. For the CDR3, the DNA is TGTGCCAGCAGCCAAGGGGCAGGGCAGGTTTTGCAGCCCCAGCATTTT.

The CDR3 protein is CASSSTSGESNIQYF. The CDR3 DNA reads TGTGCCAGCAGCTCGACTAGCGGGGAGTCGAACATTCAGTACTTC. The rearrangement links TRBV7-9 to TRBJ2-4; 11 bases match TRBD2. The length of the CDR3 is 15 residues. J gave up 7 bases and V 4 bases, and 6 bases lay outside the gene matches. Germline V gene lookup returns CDR1 SEHNR and CDR2 FQNEAQ (reference sequence). Full variable domain (rest looked up from reference TRBV7-9 and TRBJ2-4): DTGVSQNPRHKITKRGQNVTFRCDPISEHNRLYWYRQTLGQGPEFLTYFQNEAQLEKSRLLSDRFSAERPKGSFSTLEIQRTEQGDSAMYLCASSSTSGESNIQYFGAGTRLSVL.

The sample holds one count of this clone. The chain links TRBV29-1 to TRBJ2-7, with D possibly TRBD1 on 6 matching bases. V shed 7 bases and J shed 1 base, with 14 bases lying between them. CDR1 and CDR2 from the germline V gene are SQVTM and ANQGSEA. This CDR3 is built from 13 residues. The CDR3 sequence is CSAFDRTSYEQYF. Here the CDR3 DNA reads TGCAGCGCCTTTGACAGGACGTCCTACGAGCAGTACTTC.

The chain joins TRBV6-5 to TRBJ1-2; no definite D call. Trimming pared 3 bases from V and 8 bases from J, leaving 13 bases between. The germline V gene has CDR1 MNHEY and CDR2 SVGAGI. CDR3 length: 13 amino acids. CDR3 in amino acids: CASSYKGVLGYTF. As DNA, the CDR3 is TGTGCCAGCAGTTATAAGGGAGTGTTGGGCTACACCTTC.

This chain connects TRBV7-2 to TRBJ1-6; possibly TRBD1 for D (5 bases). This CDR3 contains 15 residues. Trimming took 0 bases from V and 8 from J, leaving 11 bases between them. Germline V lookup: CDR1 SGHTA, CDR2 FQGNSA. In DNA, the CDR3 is TGTGCCAGCAGCTTAGCCCGGACAACTTATTCACCCCTCCACTTT. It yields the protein CASSLARTTYSPLHF.

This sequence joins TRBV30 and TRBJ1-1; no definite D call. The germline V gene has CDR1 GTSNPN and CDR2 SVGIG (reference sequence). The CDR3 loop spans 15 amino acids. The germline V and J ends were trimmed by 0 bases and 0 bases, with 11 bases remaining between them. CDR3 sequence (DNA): TGTGCCTGGAGTGTACGGGCGGGGATGAACACTGAAGCTTTCTTT. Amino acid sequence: CAWSVRAGMNTEAFF. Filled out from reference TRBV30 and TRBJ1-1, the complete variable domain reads SQTIHQWPATLVQPVGSPLSLECTVEGTSNPNLYWYRQAAGRGLQLLFYSVGIGQISSEVPQNLSASRPQDRQFILSSKKLLLSDSGFYLCAWSVRAGMNTEAFFGQGTRLTVV.

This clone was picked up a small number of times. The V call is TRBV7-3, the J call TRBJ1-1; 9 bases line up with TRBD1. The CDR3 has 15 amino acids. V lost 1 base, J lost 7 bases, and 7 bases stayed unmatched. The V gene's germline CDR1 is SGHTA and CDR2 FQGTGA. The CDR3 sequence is CASSLMMGQGHEAFF. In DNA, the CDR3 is TGTGCCAGCAGCTTAATGATGGGACAGGGCCATGAAGCTTTCTTT.

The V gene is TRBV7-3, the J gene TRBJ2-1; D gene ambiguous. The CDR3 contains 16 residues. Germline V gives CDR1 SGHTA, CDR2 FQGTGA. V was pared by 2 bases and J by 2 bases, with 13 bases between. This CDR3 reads CASSLLVRPPYNEQFF. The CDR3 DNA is TGTGCCAGCAGCTTACTAGTGAGACCACCCTACAATGAGCAGTTCTTC.